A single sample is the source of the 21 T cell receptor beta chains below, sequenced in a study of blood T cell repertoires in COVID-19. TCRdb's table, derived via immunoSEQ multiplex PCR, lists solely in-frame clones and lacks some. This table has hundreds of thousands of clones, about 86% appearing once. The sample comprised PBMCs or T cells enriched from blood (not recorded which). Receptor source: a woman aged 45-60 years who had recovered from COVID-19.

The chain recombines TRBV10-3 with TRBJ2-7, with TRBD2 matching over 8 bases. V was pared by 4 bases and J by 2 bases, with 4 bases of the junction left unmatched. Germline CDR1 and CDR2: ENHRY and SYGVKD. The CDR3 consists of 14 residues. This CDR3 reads CAISGTSRAYEQYF. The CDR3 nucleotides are TGTGCCATCAGTGGGACTAGCAGGGCCTACGAGCAGTACTTC.

Written as DNA, the CDR3 is TGTGCCAGCAGCCAAGGAACACAGCAGGAAGCTTTCTTT. It is translated as CASSQGTQQEAFF. The V gene is TRBV3-1 (or the pseudogene TRBV3-2), the J gene TRBJ1-1; no clear D. Germline V gives CDR1 LGHDT, CDR2 YNNKEL (reference sequence). This CDR3 is built from 13 residues. Trimming removed 1 base at V and 8 bases at J, with 11 bases between.

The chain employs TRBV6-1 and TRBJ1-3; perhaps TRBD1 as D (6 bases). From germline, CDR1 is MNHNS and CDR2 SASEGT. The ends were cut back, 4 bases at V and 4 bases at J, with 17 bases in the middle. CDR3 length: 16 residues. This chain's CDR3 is CASSGQGIPLGNTIYF. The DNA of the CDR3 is TGTGCCAGCAGTGGCCAGGGGATCCCCCTAGGAAACACCATATATTTT.

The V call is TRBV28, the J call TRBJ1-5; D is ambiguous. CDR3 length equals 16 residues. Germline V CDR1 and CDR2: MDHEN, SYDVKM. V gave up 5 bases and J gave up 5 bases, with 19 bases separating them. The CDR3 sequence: CASSIPYGNDYQPQHF. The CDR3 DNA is TGTGCCAGCAGTATTCCCTACGGGAATGATTATCAGCCCCAGCATTTT.

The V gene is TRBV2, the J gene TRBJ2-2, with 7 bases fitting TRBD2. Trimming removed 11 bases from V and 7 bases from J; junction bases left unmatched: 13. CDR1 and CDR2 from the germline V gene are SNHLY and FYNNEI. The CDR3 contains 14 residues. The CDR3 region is CAATREGLGGELFF. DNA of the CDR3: TGTGCCGCTACGAGGGAGGGGCTTGGCGGGGAGCTGTTTTTT.

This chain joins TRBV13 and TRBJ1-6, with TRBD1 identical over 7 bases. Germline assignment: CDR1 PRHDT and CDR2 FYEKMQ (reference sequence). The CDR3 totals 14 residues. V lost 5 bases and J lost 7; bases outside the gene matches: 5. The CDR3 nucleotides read TGTGCCAGCAGCCAGGGGGATAGGAATTCACCCCTCCACTTT. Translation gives CASSQGDRNSPLHF.

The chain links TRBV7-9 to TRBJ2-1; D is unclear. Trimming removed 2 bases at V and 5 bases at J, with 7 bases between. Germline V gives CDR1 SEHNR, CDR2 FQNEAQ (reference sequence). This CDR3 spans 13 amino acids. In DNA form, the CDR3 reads TGTGCCAGCAGCTTAAGTCAGGACAATGAGCAGTTCTTC. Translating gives CASSLSQDNEQFF.

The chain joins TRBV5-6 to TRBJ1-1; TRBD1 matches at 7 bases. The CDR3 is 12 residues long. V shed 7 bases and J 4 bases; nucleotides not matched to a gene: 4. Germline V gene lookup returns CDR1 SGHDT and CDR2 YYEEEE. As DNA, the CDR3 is TGTGCCAGCGGGAGACAGGGCACTGAAGCTTTCTTT. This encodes CASGRQGTEAFF.

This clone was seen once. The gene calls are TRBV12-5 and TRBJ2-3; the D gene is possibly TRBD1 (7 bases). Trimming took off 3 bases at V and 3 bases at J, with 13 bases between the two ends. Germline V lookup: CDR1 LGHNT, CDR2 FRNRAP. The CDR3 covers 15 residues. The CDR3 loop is CASGLGAGGTDTQYF. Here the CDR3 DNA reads TGTGCTAGTGGTTTAGGGGCAGGGGGGACAGATACGCAGTATTTT.

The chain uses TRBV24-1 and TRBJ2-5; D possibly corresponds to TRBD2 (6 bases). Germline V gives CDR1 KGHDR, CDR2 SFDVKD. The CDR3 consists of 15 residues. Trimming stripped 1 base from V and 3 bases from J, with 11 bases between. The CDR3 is CATSDFGGEKETQYF. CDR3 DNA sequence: TGTGCCACCAGTGATTTTGGCGGGGAGAAAGAGACCCAGTACTTC.

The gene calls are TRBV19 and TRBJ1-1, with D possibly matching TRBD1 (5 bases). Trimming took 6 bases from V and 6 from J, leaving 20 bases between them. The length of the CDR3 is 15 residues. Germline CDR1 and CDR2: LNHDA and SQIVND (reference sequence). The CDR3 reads CASRLERGTSAEAFF. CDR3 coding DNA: TGTGCCAGTAGATTAGAGCGCGGGACCTCGGCTGAAGCTTTCTTT.

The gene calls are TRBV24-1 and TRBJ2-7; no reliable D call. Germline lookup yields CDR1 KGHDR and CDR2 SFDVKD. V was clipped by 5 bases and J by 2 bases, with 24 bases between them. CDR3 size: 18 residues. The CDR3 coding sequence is TGTGCCACCAGTGGCCCCCTCTGTCGGAGACGGAACCCCTACGAGCAGTACTTC. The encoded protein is CATSGPLCRRRNPYEQYF.

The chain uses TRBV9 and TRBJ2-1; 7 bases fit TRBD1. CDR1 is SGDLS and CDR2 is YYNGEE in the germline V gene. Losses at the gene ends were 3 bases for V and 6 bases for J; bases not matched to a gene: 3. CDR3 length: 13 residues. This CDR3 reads CASSANRGNEQFF. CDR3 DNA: TGTGCCAGCAGCGCCAACAGGGGCAATGAGCAGTTCTTC. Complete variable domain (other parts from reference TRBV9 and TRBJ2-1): DSGVTQTPKHLITATGQRVTLRCSPRSGDLSVYWYQQSLDQGLQFLIQYYNGEERAKGNILERFSAQQFPDLHSELNLSSLELGDSALYFCASSANRGNEQFFGPGTRLTVL.

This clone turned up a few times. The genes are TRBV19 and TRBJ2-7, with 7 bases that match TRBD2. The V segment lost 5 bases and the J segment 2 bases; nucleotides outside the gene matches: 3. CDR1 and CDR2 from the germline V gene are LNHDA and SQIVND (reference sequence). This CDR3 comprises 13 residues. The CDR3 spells CASSPGTTYEQYF. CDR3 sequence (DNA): TGTGCCAGTAGTCCTGGGACTACCTACGAGCAGTACTTC.

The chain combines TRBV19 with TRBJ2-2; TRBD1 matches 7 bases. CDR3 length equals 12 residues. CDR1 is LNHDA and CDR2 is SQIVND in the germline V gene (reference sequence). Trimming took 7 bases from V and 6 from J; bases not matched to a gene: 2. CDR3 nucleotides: TGTGCCAGTACTAGGGGGCCCGGGGAGCTGTTTTTT. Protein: CASTRGPGELFF.

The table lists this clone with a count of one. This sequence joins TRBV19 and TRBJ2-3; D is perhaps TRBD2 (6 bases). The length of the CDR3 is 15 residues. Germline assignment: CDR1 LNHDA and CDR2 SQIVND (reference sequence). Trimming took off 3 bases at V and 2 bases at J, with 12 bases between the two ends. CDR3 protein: CASSIRGTLTDTQYF. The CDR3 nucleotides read TGTGCCAGTAGTATTCGGGGGACCCTCACAGATACGCAGTATTTT.

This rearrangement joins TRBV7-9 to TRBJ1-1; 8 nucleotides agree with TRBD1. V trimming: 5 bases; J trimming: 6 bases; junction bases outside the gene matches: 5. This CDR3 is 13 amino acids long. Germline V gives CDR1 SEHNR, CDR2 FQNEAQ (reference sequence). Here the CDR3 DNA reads TGTGCCAGCAGCCGACAGGGGAGGGCTGAAGCTTTCTTT. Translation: CASSRQGRAEAFF.

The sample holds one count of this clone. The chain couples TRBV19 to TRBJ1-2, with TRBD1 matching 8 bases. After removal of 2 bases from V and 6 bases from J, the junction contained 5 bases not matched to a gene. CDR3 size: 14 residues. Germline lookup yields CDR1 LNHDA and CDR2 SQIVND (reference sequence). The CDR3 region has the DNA TGTGCCAGTAGTATAACAGGGGGACGAAATGGCTACACCTTC. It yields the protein CASSITGGRNGYTF.

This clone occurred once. The CDR3 loop is CASSMFGDRHNQPQHF. Written as DNA, the CDR3 is TGTGCCAGTAGTATGTTCGGCGACAGACACAATCAGCCCCAGCATTTT. The chain carries TRBV19 and TRBJ1-5, with a weak D call TRBD1 (5 bases). CDR3 length equals 16 residues. Trimming removed 3 bases from V and 3 bases from J, with 15 bases in between. Per germline, CDR1 LNHDA and CDR2 SQIVND (reference sequence).

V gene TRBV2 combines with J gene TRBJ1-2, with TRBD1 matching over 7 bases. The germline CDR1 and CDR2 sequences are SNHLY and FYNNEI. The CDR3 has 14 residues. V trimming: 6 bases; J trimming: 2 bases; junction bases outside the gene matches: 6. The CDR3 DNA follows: TGTGCCAGCAGGGCAGGGGACAGAAACTATGGCTACACCTTC. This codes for CASRAGDRNYGYTF.

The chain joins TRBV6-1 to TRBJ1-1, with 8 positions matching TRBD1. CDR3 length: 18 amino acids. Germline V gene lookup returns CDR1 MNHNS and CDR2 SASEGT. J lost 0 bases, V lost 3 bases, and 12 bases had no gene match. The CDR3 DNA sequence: TGTGCCAGCAGTGAGGCGTTTTACCGGGACAGGCTGAACACTGAAGCTTTCTTT. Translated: CASSEAFYRDRLNTEAFF.